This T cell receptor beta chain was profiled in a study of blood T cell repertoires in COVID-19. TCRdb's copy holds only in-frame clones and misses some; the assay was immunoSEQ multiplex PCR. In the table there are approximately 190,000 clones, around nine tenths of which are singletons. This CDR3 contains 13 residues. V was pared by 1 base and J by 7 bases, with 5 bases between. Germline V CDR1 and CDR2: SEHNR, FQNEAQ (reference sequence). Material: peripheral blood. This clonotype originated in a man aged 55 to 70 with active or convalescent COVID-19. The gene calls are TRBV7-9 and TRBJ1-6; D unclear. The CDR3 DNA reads TGTGCCAGCAGCTTAGATCAGAATTCACCCCTCCACTTT. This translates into CASSLDQNSPLHF.